The 21 T cell receptor beta chains listed next were all sequenced from one sample in a study of cytomegalovirus exposure and HLA in healthy donors. PCR was performed using 60 Vbeta and 13 Jbeta primers. TCRdb's table, derived via immunoSEQ multiplex PCR, lists solely in-frame clones and lacks some. The data contain 100,000 to 150,000 clones, about four fifths of them seen just once; the ten biggest clones take up less than 15%. Sequencing input: PBMCs. The origin of the receptors is a woman aged 55 to 70 in good health and CMV-seropositive.

The chain combines TRBV7-2 with TRBJ1-5, with 11 positions matching TRBD1. V shed 1 base and J 0 bases; nucleotides not matched to a gene: 2. This CDR3 spans 17 amino acids. The germline gives CDR1 SGHTA, CDR2 FQGNSA. CDR3 residues: CASSLGTGGYSNQPQHF. The CDR3 DNA sequence: TGTGCCAGCAGCTTAGGGACAGGGGGCTATAGCAATCAGCCCCAGCATTTT.

The chain carries TRBV7-2 and TRBJ2-7; TRBD2 might be the D (6 bases). CDR3 length equals 12 residues. Germline loops: CDR1 SGHTA, CDR2 FQGNSA. V dropped 0 bases and J dropped 8 bases, with 8 bases sitting between them. The CDR3 sequence: CASSLAGGQQYF. CDR3 DNA: TGTGCCAGCAGCTTAGCGGGGGGACAGCAGTACTTC.

V usage is TRBV12-5 and J usage is TRBJ2-7; 9 bases agree with TRBD1. The CDR3 covers 14 residues. Germline loops: CDR1 LGHNT, CDR2 FRNRAP. With V trimmed by 3 bases and J by 5 bases, 5 bases remained unmatched. CDR3 nucleotide sequence: TGTGCTAGTGGTTTCGTGACAGGGGGGGACGAGCAGTACTTC. Translated: CASGFVTGGDEQYF. Combining the CDR3 with reference TRBV12-5 and TRBJ2-7 gives the whole variable domain DARVTQTPRHKVTEMGQEVTMRCQPILGHNTVFWYRQTMMQGLELLAYFRNRAPLDDSGMPKDRFSAEMPDATLATLKIQPSEPRDSAVYFCASGFVTGGDEQYFGPGTRLTVT.

J is TRBJ1-6 and V is TRBV4-3; 8 bases agree with TRBD1. Trimming took 11 bases from V and 9 from J; bases not matched to a gene: 9. The CDR3 has 13 amino acids. Germline CDR1 and CDR2: LGHNA and YSLEER. CDR3 protein: CAGGTGLGSPLHF. The CDR3, as DNA: TGCGCCGGAGGGACAGGATTGGGTTCACCCCTCCACTTT.

V usage is TRBV27 and J usage is TRBJ2-7, with TRBD2 matching 14 bases. With V trimmed by 5 bases and J by 3 bases, 9 bases remained unmatched. This CDR3 contains 17 residues. In germline, CDR1 is MNHEY, CDR2 SMNVEV (reference sequence). The CDR3 DNA sequence: TGTGCCAGCAGTCGGTCCGGGACTAGCGGGAGTATCTACGAGCAGTACTTC. Translating gives CASSRSGTSGSIYEQYF.

The chain has TRBV5-8 and TRBJ2-1, with 7 bases matching TRBD2. J was trimmed by 2 bases and V by 4 bases; bases with no gene match: 12. CDR1 is SGHTS, CDR2 YDEGEE, per germline. The CDR3 covers 17 residues. The CDR3 loop is CASSRVGSGTTYNEQFF. CDR3 DNA sequence: TGTGCCAGCAGCCGCGTAGGAAGCGGGACCACCTACAATGAGCAGTTCTTC.

The J gene is TRBJ2-7, the V gene TRBV6-6, with D possibly being TRBD1 (6 bases). This CDR3 has 13 residues. CDR1 and CDR2 (germline): MNHNY, SVGAGI (reference sequence). Trimming took off 5 bases at V and 3 bases at J, with 11 bases between the two ends. In DNA, the CDR3 is TGTGCCAGCAGTATTACAGGGAGCTACGAGCAGTACTTC. Translation: CASSITGSYEQYF.

This clone was observed a handful of times. This chain uses TRBV7-9 with TRBJ2-7; possible D gene TRBD2, 6 bases. The CDR3 has 14 amino acids. CDR1 SEHNR and CDR2 FQNEAQ come from the germline V gene (reference sequence). The germline V and J ends were trimmed by 0 bases and 2 bases, with 8 bases remaining between them. CDR3 bases: TGTGCCAGCAGCTTAGCGGGGGGAACCTACGAGCAGTACTTC. This encodes CASSLAGGTYEQYF.

The chain recombines TRBV7-2 with TRBJ1-1, with unresolved D. The CDR3 consists of 15 residues. Trimming took 4 bases from V and 0 from J, leaving 12 bases between them. From germline, CDR1 is SGHTA and CDR2 FQGNSA. CDR3 residues: CASSSPEGMNTEAFF. The CDR3 region has the DNA TGTGCCAGCAGCTCTCCCGAGGGCATGAACACTGAAGCTTTCTTT.

This chain uses TRBV5-1 with TRBJ2-2, with 7 bases fitting TRBD2. CDR1 SGHRS and CDR2 YFSETQ come from the germline V gene. The CDR3 is made up of 14 amino acids. The trim removed 4 bases at V and 6 bases at J, leaving 6 bases unmatched. The CDR3 loop reads CASSLGGVAGELFF. The CDR3 DNA follows: TGCGCCAGCAGCCTGGGGGGGGTAGCCGGGGAGCTGTTTTTT.

This chain joins TRBV4-2 and TRBJ2-7; 9 bases are a match to TRBD2. Germline trimming cut 3 bases from V and 2 bases from J; bases unmatched to any gene: 5. Germline CDR1 reads LGHNA; CDR2 reads YNFKEQ. The CDR3 has 15 residues. The CDR3 sequence: CASSQRSGSPYEQYF. DNA for the CDR3: TGTGCCAGCAGCCAGCGTAGCGGGAGCCCCTACGAGCAGTACTTC.

The rearrangement joins TRBV7-2 to TRBJ2-5; possible D gene TRBD2, 6 bases. The length of the CDR3 is 15 residues. The germline V gene has CDR1 SGHTA and CDR2 FQGNSA. V lost 3 bases and J 5 bases, leaving 16 bases between the germline ends. The CDR3, as DNA: TGTGCCAGCAGCTTCACAAGCTCGGGGGTGGAGACCCAGTACTTC. It codes for CASSFTSSGVETQYF.

The chain carries TRBV15 and TRBJ2-7; tentatively, D is TRBD2 (5 bases). The germline CDR1 and CDR2 sequences are LNHNV and YYDKDF (reference sequence). V was shortened by 3 bases and J by 5 bases, with 14 bases between the two germline ends. The CDR3 totals 14 residues. For the CDR3, the DNA is TGTGCCACCAGCAGGGCCCCCGAGGAGGACGAGCAGTACTTC. It is translated as CATSRAPEEDEQYF.

J is TRBJ1-6 and V is TRBV5-4, with D maybe TRBD1 (5 bases). From germline, CDR1 is SGHNT and CDR2 YYREEE (reference sequence). This CDR3 region has 14 residues. Trimming left V 6 bases short and J 3 bases short, with 10 bases between. CDR3 residues: CASTGDSYNSPLHF. The CDR3 coding sequence is TGTGCCAGCACCGGAGACAGCTATAATTCACCCCTCCACTTT.

The chain links TRBV4-3 to TRBJ1-1; perhaps TRBD1 as D (5 bases). Between the trimmed V and J ends, which lost 0 bases and 5 bases, there was a span of 13 bases. Germline V gene data show CDR1 as LGHNA and CDR2 as YSLEER. The CDR3 covers 15 residues. This CDR3 reads CASSQDPGLRTEAFF. CDR3 DNA sequence: TGCGCCAGCAGCCAAGATCCAGGGTTGAGGACTGAAGCTTTCTTT.

The chain has TRBV4-1 and TRBJ2-7; possibly TRBD1 for D (6 bases). This CDR3 contains 17 residues. V was trimmed by 5 bases and J by 7 bases, leaving 27 bases between them. Germline CDR1 reads MGHRA; CDR2 reads YSYEKL. The CDR3 reads CASSAPSGTTPWAEQYF. The CDR3 DNA sequence: TGCGCCAGCAGCGCCCCATCCGGGACAACTCCCTGGGCTGAGCAGTACTTC.

The rearrangement links TRBV20-1 to TRBJ2-1; possibly TRBD2 for D (5 bases). CDR3 length equals 11 residues. The V gene lost 1 base and the J gene lost 10 bases, with 8 bases spanning the gap. Germline CDR1 is DFQATT and CDR2 is SNEGSKA (reference sequence). CDR3 coding DNA: TGCAGTGCTAGAGCGAGACTAGAGCAGTTCTTC. As protein: CSARARLEQFF.

CDR3 nucleotides: TGTGCCAGCAACCTAATCAGGGGAAGCACCGGGGAGCTGTTTTTT. Encoded protein: CASNLIRGSTGELFF. The rearrangement links TRBV6-1 to TRBJ2-2; D may be TRBD1 (6 bases). Germline V CDR1 and CDR2: MNHNS, SASEGT. The CDR3 spans 15 residues. Trimming took 7 bases from V and 4 from J, leaving 16 bases between them.

The chain carries TRBV19 and TRBJ1-4; D unresolved. The ends were cut back, 3 bases at V and 8 bases at J, with 13 bases in the middle. Germline CDR1 is LNHDA and CDR2 is SQIVND (reference sequence). This CDR3 region has 14 residues. CDR3 sequence reads: CASSIPGRYEKLFF. CDR3 DNA sequence: TGTGCCAGTAGTATCCCCGGGAGATACGAAAAACTGTTTTTT.

V is TRBV19 and J is TRBJ2-1; D may be TRBD2 (5 bases). Germline values: CDR1 LNHDA, CDR2 SQIVND (reference sequence). This CDR3 comprises 16 residues. V lost 5 bases and J lost 0, with 14 bases in between. CDR3 protein: CASSAFGMSSYNEQFF. The CDR3 coding sequence is TGTGCCAGTAGTGCGTTCGGGATGAGCTCCTACAATGAGCAGTTCTTC.

J is TRBJ2-7 and V is TRBV28; 12 nucleotides match TRBD1. This CDR3 has 15 amino acids. Germline V gives CDR1 MDHEN, CDR2 SYDVKM. V lost 6 bases to trimming and J lost 5 bases; unmatched junction nucleotides: 8. The CDR3 sequence is CASSPAGTGGDEQYF. In nucleotides, the CDR3 is TGTGCCAGCAGCCCAGCCGGGACAGGGGGCGACGAGCAGTACTTC.